This T cell receptor beta chain was found in a study of human T cells and chemical hapten exposure. Turning to the study itself: Per-sample variation in TCR yield stemmed mainly from small pooled library volume differences.

Whole blood that had not been fractionated was the source of extracted total RNA. V gave up 0 bases and J gave up 6 bases, with 15 bases separating them. Germline values: CDR1 SGHNT, CDR2 YYREEE (reference sequence). The CDR3 sequence is 16 residues long. Unique molecular identifiers were affixed to discrete cDNA molecules within the library. TCRdb reanalysed the 5' RACE reads using MiXCR and keeps one entry per CDR3 protein. The sample gives 110,000 or so distinct CDR3 sequences, approximately 19% of which show up once; 2.5% to 3% is in the top ten. This clonotype was seen a few times. The chain has TRBV5-4 and TRBJ2-2; TRBD2 might be the D (5 bases). The sequence was collected from a human donor in good health. The CDR3 is CASSLAGERTAGELFF. As DNA, the CDR3 is TGTGCCAGCAGCTTGGCCGGGGAGCGAACGGCCGGGGAGCTGTTTTTT.